The 31 T cell receptor beta chains in this list originate from one sample, sequenced in a study of control samples from healthy donors and cancer patients. Measured with immunoSEQ multiplex PCR; TCRdb has only the in-frame clones, and not every one. The repertoire holds more than 95,000 clones, with around 86% as singletons. Sequencing was done on a sample of blood. The source of these receptors is a middle-aged man in good health.

In this sample, this clone turned up a few times. The genes are TRBV11-2 and TRBJ1-3; D gene ambiguous. The CDR3 length is 14 residues. From germline, CDR1 is SGHAT and CDR2 FQNNGV. Trimming removed 6 bases from V and 0 bases from J, with 9 bases in between. The CDR3 nucleotides read TGTGCCAGCAGACAACAAAGCTCTGGAAACACCATATATTTT. Encoded protein: CASRQQSSGNTIYF.

Worth noting for this clone: This same CDR3 is encoded by further DNA sequences in the sample. V gene TRBV9 combines with J gene TRBJ1-1, with D unresolved. The CDR3 has 13 residues. Per germline, CDR1 SGDLS and CDR2 YYNGEE. The V gene lost 0 bases and the J gene lost 2 bases, with 5 bases spanning the gap. CDR3: CASSVDVNTEAFF. The CDR3 nucleotides read TGTGCCAGCAGCGTAGACGTTAACACTGAAGCTTTCTTT.

This chain links TRBV24-1 with TRBJ2-2; a weak D match, TRBD1 (5 bases). Germline V gene lookup returns CDR1 KGHDR and CDR2 SFDVKD. V lost 6 bases and J lost 6, with 7 bases in between. The CDR3 is made up of 12 amino acids. The CDR3 nucleotides are TGTGCCACCAGTTGGACATCCGGGGAGCTGTTTTTT. Amino acids: CATSWTSGELFF.

There are a few counts of this clone. This chain joins TRBV12-5 and TRBJ1-1; unclear D gene. V was cut by 1 base and J by 2 bases, with 5 bases left in between. The CDR3 extends over 13 amino acids. The germline V gene has CDR1 LGHNT and CDR2 FRNRAP. The CDR3, as DNA: TGTGCTAGTGGTTTGGACGTAAACACTGAAGCTTTCTTT. It encodes CASGLDVNTEAFF.

The chain employs TRBV30 and TRBJ2-1, with D unclear. The V and J ends lost 2 bases and 9 bases respectively, with 11 bases between them. Germline V lookup: CDR1 GTSNPN, CDR2 SVGIG (reference sequence). CDR3 length: 12 amino acids. The CDR3 coding sequence is TGTGCCTGGAGTACTACAGTGAGTGAGCAGTTCTTC. Translation: CAWSTTVSEQFF.

DNA of the CDR3: TGTGCCAGCAGTTACTCAACTCAACTTTACACCGGGGAGCTGTTTTTT. Translated: CASSYSTQLYTGELFF. V is TRBV6-5 and J is TRBJ2-2, with D unclear. CDR1 and CDR2 from the germline V gene are MNHEY and SVGAGI. V lost 0 bases, J lost 3 bases, and 11 bases lay in between. The CDR3 contains 16 residues.

This clone was seen only a few times. This sequence joins TRBV27 and TRBJ2-7; 8 nucleotides agree with TRBD2. This CDR3 contains 14 residues. Trimming removed 8 bases from V and 0 bases from J; junction bases left unmatched: 6. In germline, CDR1 is MNHEY, CDR2 SMNVEV (reference sequence). CDR3 in amino acids: CASWPGGSSYEQYF. The CDR3 DNA follows: TGTGCCAGCTGGCCGGGGGGGAGCTCCTACGAGCAGTACTTC.

The chain is built from TRBV2 and TRBJ2-6; 8 nucleotides align to TRBD1. The germline V gene encodes CDR1 SNHLY and CDR2 FYNNEI. Losses at the gene ends were 5 bases for V and 4 bases for J; bases not matched to a gene: 10. CDR3 length: 17 residues. The CDR3 sequence: CASSPGQGRWGANVLTF. Here the CDR3 DNA reads TGTGCCAGCAGTCCCGGACAGGGTCGTTGGGGGGCCAACGTCCTGACTTTC.

The chain couples TRBV6-5 to TRBJ2-7; D might be TRBD1 or TRBD2, each matching 5 bases. Trimming removed 0 bases from V and 2 bases from J, with 8 bases in between. This CDR3 is built from 14 residues. Germline lookup yields CDR1 MNHEY and CDR2 SVGAGI. DNA of the CDR3: TGTGCCAGCAGTTACTCGGGACCCACCTACGAGCAGTACTTC. Its protein product is CASSYSGPTYEQYF.

The chain combines TRBV5-5 with TRBJ1-1; 8 bases align to TRBD1. The junction had 8 bases not matched to a gene; V was cut back by 2 bases and J by 5 bases. CDR3 length equals 15 residues. Per the germline V gene, CDR1 is SGHKS and CDR2 is YYEKEE (reference sequence). DNA for the CDR3: TGTGCCAGCAGCTTAACAGGGGGTGTGGAAACTGAAGCTTTCTTT. It is translated as CASSLTGGVETEAFF.

The CDR3 sequence is CASSYHSDTQYF. The CDR3 region has the DNA TGTGCCAGCAGCTACCACTCCGATACGCAGTATTTT. This chain joins TRBV7-2 and TRBJ2-3; D not resolved. The CDR3 is 12 amino acids. Trimming cost V 4 bases and J 6 bases, with 8 bases left between them. Per the germline V gene, CDR1 is SGHTA and CDR2 is FQGNSA.

The J gene is TRBJ1-2, the V gene TRBV7-2, with unresolved D. Between the trimmed V and J ends, which lost 4 bases and 0 bases, there was a span of 12 bases. Per germline, CDR1 SGHTA and CDR2 FQGNSA. The CDR3 length is 15 residues. CDR3 bases: TGTGCCAGCAGCTCCTACAGTGAAGCTAACTATGGCTACACCTTC. Translated: CASSSYSEANYGYTF.

The rearrangement links TRBV29-1 to TRBJ1-3, with D possibly being TRBD1 (6 bases). Germline CDR1 is SQVTM and CDR2 is ANQGSEA. Trimming stripped 4 bases from V and 4 bases from J, with 11 bases between. This CDR3 is built from 13 residues. CDR3 region: CSVGKGTGNTIYF. CDR3 sequence (DNA): TGCAGCGTTGGCAAGGGGACAGGAAACACCATATATTTT.

This chain links TRBV7-9 with TRBJ1-4, with D unresolved. V was trimmed by 4 bases and J by 6 bases, leaving 6 bases between them. CDR1 and CDR2 (germline): SEHNR, FQNEAQ (reference sequence). This CDR3 comprises 12 residues. The CDR3 sequence: CASSWGDEKLFF. The CDR3, as DNA: TGTGCCAGCAGCTGGGGAGATGAAAAACTGTTTTTT.

For the CDR3, the DNA is TGTGCCAGCAGGGGGATGAACACTGAAGCTTTCTTT. Protein: CASRGMNTEAFF. The rearrangement joins TRBV6-4 to TRBJ1-1; D remains ambiguous. The V end lost 6 bases, the J end lost 0 bases, and 5 bases lay between the germline ends. The CDR3 contains 12 residues. CDR1 is MRHNA and CDR2 is SNTAGT in the germline V gene.

The rearrangement uses TRBV12-3 or TRBV12-4 and TRBJ1-6, with D hard to call. Between the trimmed V and J ends, which lost 7 bases and 9 bases, there was a span of 13 bases. The CDR3 has 13 residues. The CDR3 sequence: CASIILGRSPLHF. The CDR3 DNA reads TGTGCCAGCATTATCCTGGGCCGTTCACCCCTCCACTTT.

This sequence joins TRBV5-1 and TRBJ1-6; the D gene is possibly TRBD1 (5 bases). The ends were cut back, 4 bases at V and 6 bases at J, with 17 bases in the middle. The CDR3 is 16 residues long. Germline assignment: CDR1 SGHRS and CDR2 YFSETQ. The CDR3 DNA reads as TGCGCCAGCAGCCAACCTTCCGGACAAGTTAATTCACCCCTCCACTTT. This sequence encodes CASSQPSGQVNSPLHF.

The V and J genes are TRBV7-8 and TRBJ2-2, with TRBD2 matching over 11 bases. CDR3 size: 17 residues. Germline-derived CDR1 and CDR2 are SGHVS and FQNEAQ. V shed 1 base, J shed 6 bases, and the junction held 7 bases outside the gene matches. Here the CDR3 DNA reads TGTGCCAGCAGCTTAGAGGTGCTAGCGGGGGGTTCCGGGGAGCTGTTTTTT. Translation: CASSLEVLAGGSGELFF.

The chain combines TRBV24-1 with TRBJ2-2; the match to TRBD1 covers 7 bases. Trimming took 3 bases from V and 7 from J; bases not matched to a gene: 13. This CDR3 contains 17 residues. From germline, CDR1 is KGHDR and CDR2 SFDVKD. The CDR3 protein is CATSDPPGTGAIGELFF. As DNA, the CDR3 is TGTGCCACCAGTGATCCGCCCGGAACAGGGGCCATCGGGGAGCTGTTTTTT.

The CDR3 DNA sequence: TGTGCCTGGAGTAGGGGACTAGAGTCCGAGCAGTACTTC. This encodes CAWSRGLESEQYF. The V call is TRBV30, the J call TRBJ2-7; 8 nucleotides match TRBD2. The V segment lost 2 bases and the J segment 6 bases; nucleotides outside the gene matches: 6. Germline lookup yields CDR1 GTSNPN and CDR2 SVGIG (reference sequence). This CDR3 region has 13 residues.

J is TRBJ2-5 and V is TRBV30; D perhaps matches TRBD1 (8 bases). Trimming cost V 0 bases and J 2 bases, with 13 bases left between them. The CDR3 covers 15 residues. Germline V gene sequence: CDR1 GTSNPN, CDR2 SVGIG (reference sequence). The CDR3 sequence is CAWSVQGGQQETQYF. In nucleotides, the CDR3 is TGTGCCTGGAGTGTACAGGGGGGGCAACAAGAGACCCAGTACTTC.

This chain uses TRBV2 with TRBJ1-4; TRBD1 matches at 7 bases. Looked up from germline, CDR1 is SNHLY and CDR2 is FYNNEI. The CDR3 sequence is 13 residues long. The trim removed 8 bases at V and 7 bases at J, leaving 7 bases unmatched. CDR3 residues: CASVDRVGEKLFF. The DNA for the CDR3 is TGTGCCAGCGTCGACAGGGTGGGTGAAAAACTGTTTTTT. The complete variable domain, with remaining parts taken from reference TRBV2 and TRBJ1-4, reads EPEVTQTPSHQVTQMGQEVILRCVPISNHLYFYWYRQILGQKVEFLVSFYNNEISEKSEIFDDQFSVERPDGSNFTLKIRSTKLEDSAMYFCASVDRVGEKLFFGSGTQLSVL.

The sample holds one count of this clone. CDR3 sequence reads: CASSQVMTGNNEQYF. The CDR3 DNA sequence: TGTGCCAGCAGCCAGGTCATGACAGGGAACAACGAGCAGTACTTC. V is TRBV14 and J is TRBJ2-7; 7 positions match TRBD1. Germline trimming cut 3 bases from V and 5 bases from J; bases unmatched to any gene: 10. Germline CDR1 reads SGHDN; CDR2 reads FVKESK. The CDR3 extends over 15 amino acids. The full variable domain, in which reference TRBV14 and TRBJ2-7 provide the parts outside the CDR3, is EAGVTQFPSHSVIEKGQTVTLRCDPISGHDNLYWYRRVMGKEIKFLLHFVKESKQDESGMPNNRFLAERTGGTYSTLKVQPAELEDSGVYFCASSQVMTGNNEQYFGPGTRLTVT.

This clone was counted once. J is TRBJ1-1 and V is TRBV7-9; 7 bases are shared with TRBD1. With 5 bases clipped from V and 7 bases from J, the junction kept 7 bases outside the gene matches. Germline values: CDR1 SEHNR, CDR2 FQNEAQ (reference sequence). This CDR3 has 13 amino acids. Here the CDR3 reads CASSRDREGEAFF. The CDR3 nucleotides are TGTGCCAGCAGCCGTGACAGGGAGGGTGAAGCTTTCTTT.

The rearrangement uses TRBV27 and TRBJ1-5; 8 bases fit TRBD1. Unmatched junction bases numbered 13, after V lost 5 bases and J lost 4 bases. CDR3 length: 17 amino acids. Per the germline V gene, CDR1 is MNHEY and CDR2 is SMNVEV (reference sequence). The CDR3 reads CASSPLGRGLYNQPQHF. CDR3 sequence (DNA): TGTGCCAGCAGTCCGCTGGGCAGGGGGCTCTATAATCAGCCCCAGCATTTT.

The CDR3 loop is CATSRDFGQGSSPLHF. The CDR3 region has the DNA TGTGCCACCAGCAGAGATTTCGGACAGGGAAGTTCACCCCTCCACTTT. The chain combines TRBV15 with TRBJ1-6; TRBD1 matches 8 bases. V was clipped by 0 bases and J by 9 bases; unmatched bases: 7. The CDR3 has 16 amino acids. Germline V gene lookup returns CDR1 LNHNV and CDR2 YYDKDF (reference sequence).

This clone showed up just once. V and J are TRBV15 and TRBJ2-1; D is uncertain. V was clipped by 7 bases and J by 0 bases, with 13 bases between them. This CDR3 comprises 15 residues. The germline V gene encodes CDR1 LNHNV and CDR2 YYDKDF (reference sequence). This CDR3 is CATTSILSSYNEQFF. For the CDR3, the DNA is TGTGCCACCACCTCGATTTTAAGCTCCTACAATGAGCAGTTCTTC.

This rearrangement joins TRBV5-1 to TRBJ2-5; 12 bases map to TRBD2. The trim removed 0 bases at V and 5 bases at J, leaving 8 bases unmatched. Germline assignment: CDR1 SGHRS and CDR2 YFSETQ. The CDR3 is 17 residues long. This chain's CDR3 is CASSLAASGGAGETQYF. In DNA form, the CDR3 reads TGCGCCAGCAGCTTGGCGGCTAGCGGGGGGGCCGGTGAGACCCAGTACTTC.

This chain uses TRBV7-2 with TRBJ2-5, with unresolved D. The length of the CDR3 is 14 residues. V was shortened by 5 bases and J by 4 bases, with 14 bases between the two germline ends. Germline V gives CDR1 SGHTA, CDR2 FQGNSA. CDR3 sequence reads: CASSNLGGSETQYF. CDR3 nucleotides: TGTGCCAGCAGCAACCTAGGTGGGTCAGAGACCCAGTACTTC.

This clone was found a few times. This sequence joins TRBV7-6 and TRBJ2-2; no clear D. This CDR3 spans 16 amino acids. Germline CDR1 is SGHVS and CDR2 is FNYEAQ. Trimming shortened V by 2 bases and J by 2 bases, and 12 bases separated the two germline ends. Here the CDR3 DNA reads TGTGCCAGCAGCTTATGGCCCCTCAGCAACACCGGGGAGCTGTTTTTT. Encoded protein: CASSLWPLSNTGELFF.

This CDR3 reads CASSPGYPNEQFF. The DNA for the CDR3 is TGTGCCAGCAGCCCAGGTTATCCCAATGAGCAGTTCTTC. The chain couples TRBV7-7 to TRBJ2-1, with unresolved D. This CDR3 spans 13 amino acids. Germline V gene data show CDR1 as SSHAT and CDR2 as FNYEAQ (reference sequence). Trimming shortened V by 5 bases and J by 6 bases, and 11 bases separated the two germline ends. The whole variable domain, remainder taken from reference TRBV7-7 and TRBJ2-1, is GAGVSQSPRYKVTKRGQDVTLRCDPISSHATLYWYQQALGQGPEFLTYFNYEAQPDKSGLPSDRFSAERPEGSISTLTIQRTEQRDSAMYRCASSPGYPNEQFFGPGTRLTVL.